The 3 T cell receptor beta chains reported below all come from one sample, sequenced in a study of early T cells in non-severe SARS-CoV-2 infection. TCRdb ran MiXCR on the 5' RACE reads and lists one entry per CDR3 protein. In the table there are about 99,000 distinct CDR3 sequences, roughly 15% of which are singletons. Sequenced sample: whole blood. The receptors derive from an adult who was a healthcare worker with PCR-confirmed SARS-CoV-2 infection or an uninfected control (not recorded which).

The rearrangement links TRBV4-3 to TRBJ1-4; perhaps TRBD1 as D (6 bases). CDR1 and CDR2 (germline): LGHNA, YSLEER. This CDR3 region has 15 residues. V lost 0 bases to trimming and J lost 8 bases, with 13 bases between them. CDR3 sequence: CASSQDSGAGEKLFF. The DNA for the CDR3 is TGCGCCAGCAGCCAAGATTCGGGGGCGGGAGAAAAACTGTTTTTT.

This chain links TRBV27 with TRBJ2-2; 7 bases match TRBD1. CDR3 size: 14 residues. V dropped 4 bases and J dropped 5; count of bases not matched to a gene: 4. CDR1 is MNHEY and CDR2 is SMNVEV in the germline V gene (reference sequence). CDR3 residues: CASSYHRGTGELFF. The CDR3 nucleotides are TGTGCCAGCAGTTACCACAGGGGAACCGGGGAGCTGTTTTTT.

The V gene is TRBV27, the J gene TRBJ2-7, with D unresolved. From germline, CDR1 is MNHEY and CDR2 SMNVEV (reference sequence). The CDR3 consists of 11 residues. V shed 8 bases and J shed 3 bases, with 8 bases lying between them. The CDR3 spells CASALGYEQYF. CDR3 nucleotides: TGTGCCAGCGCCCTAGGCTACGAGCAGTACTTC.